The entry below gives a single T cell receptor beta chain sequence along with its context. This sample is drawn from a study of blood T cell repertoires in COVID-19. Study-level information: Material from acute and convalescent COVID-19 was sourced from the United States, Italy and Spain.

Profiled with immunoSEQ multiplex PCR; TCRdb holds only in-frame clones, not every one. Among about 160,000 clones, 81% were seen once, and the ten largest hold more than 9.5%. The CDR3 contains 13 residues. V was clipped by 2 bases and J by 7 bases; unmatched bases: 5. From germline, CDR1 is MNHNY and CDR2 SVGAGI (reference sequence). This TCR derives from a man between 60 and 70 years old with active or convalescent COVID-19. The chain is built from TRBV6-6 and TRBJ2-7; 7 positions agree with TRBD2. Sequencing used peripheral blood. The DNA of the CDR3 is TGTGCCAGCAGTTACCTTGGGGAGGGGGAGCAGTACTTC. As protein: CASSYLGEGEQYF.